This is a list of T cell receptor beta chains from one sample in a study of immune heterogeneity within non-small cell lung tumors. TCRdb redid the calling of the multiplex PCR reads with MiXCR, one entry per CDR3 protein. The repertoire consists of 9,500 to 12,000 distinct CDR3 sequences, with about 20% occurring once and the leading ten covering under 4.5%. What was sequenced was lung tumor tissue. These receptors were taken from a man in his sixties with non-small cell lung cancer. CDR3s include the opening cysteine and the closing phenylalanine or tryptophan. A D gene is named only where the DNA matches it firmly. Rows give clone size only sometimes, using once, few, many, or a class for an expanded clone.

TRBV20-1	TRBJ1-5	few	-	TGCAGTGCTATATTCCCCACGGACAGTAGCAATCAGCCCCAGCATTTT	CSAIFPTDSSNQPQHF
TRBV20-1	TRBJ1-1	-	-	TGCAGTGCTAGACGGGGGATGAACACTGAAGCTTTCTTT	CSARRGMNTEAFF
TRBV6-1	TRBJ2-3	-	-	TGTGCCAGCAGCCGCTACGTAACTAGCACAGATACGCAGTATTTT	CASSRYVTSTDTQYF
TRBV6-1	TRBJ2-2	medium-sized	TRBD2	TGTGCCAGCAAAGAGACTAGCGGGATTTCGGGGGAGCTGTTTTTT	CASKETSGISGELFF
TRBV6-1	TRBJ2-7	many	TRBD2	TGTGCCAGCAGTTTCGTCCTAGCGGGCGTCTCCTACGAGCAGTACTTC	CASSFVLAGVSYEQYF
TRBV19	TRBJ1-5	medium-sized	-	TGTGCCAGTAGTATCACGACGGGTGGGAATCAGCCCCAGCATTTT	CASSITTGGNQPQHF
TRBV2	TRBJ2-7	many	-	TGTGCCAGCACCTTAACGCAGGCCTACGAGCAGTACTTC	CASTLTQAYEQYF
TRBV5-1	TRBJ2-1	few	TRBD2	TGCGCCAGCCCCAACCCTACTAGCGGGGAGCAGTTCTTC	CASPNPTSGEQFF
TRBV2	TRBJ2-7	medium-sized	-	TGTGCCAGCAGTGAAAATTTCGGGGGTAGCTGGTCGGCTAGCTCCTACGAGCAGTACTTC	CASSENFGGSWSASSYEQYF
TRBV9	TRBJ2-5	-	-	TGTGCCAGCAGCGCCAGGGGGGGCAACCAGTACTTC	CASSARGGNQYF
TRBV24-1	TRBJ1-2	medium-sized	TRBD1	TGTGCCACCAGTGATGAAGGGACAGGGTATGGCTACACCTTC	CATSDEGTGYGYTF
TRBV30	TRBJ1-2	many	-	TGTGCCTGGAACCAAAATACAGGAGGCTTGGGCTACACCTTC	CAWNQNTGGLGYTF
TRBV30	TRBJ1-2	many	-	TGTGCCTGGACAACGGGACATTCCTACACCTTC	CAWTTGHSYTF
TRBV15	TRBJ2-2	-	TRBD2	TGTGCCACCAGCAGGTTTCGGGGGGGGGCCGGGGAGCTGTTTTTT	CATSRFRGGAGELFF
TRBV12-3/TRBV12-4	TRBJ1-5	medium-sized	-	TGTGCCAGCAGTTTCGGTCAGGGAGGATATCAGCCCCAGCATTTT	CASSFGQGGYQPQHF
TRBV20-1	TRBJ1-6	few	-	TGCAGTGCTGCCGAGAGCTCCTATAATTCACCCCTCCACTTT	CSAAESSYNSPLHF
TRBV7-8	TRBJ1-6	few	-	TGTGCCAGCACCCGTCTCCGTGATAATTCACCCCTCCACTTT	CASTRLRDNSPLHF
TRBV19	TRBJ1-1	few	TRBD1	TGTGCCAGTACCCGACAGGGGGCTTCCACTGAAGCTTTCTTT	CASTRQGASTEAFF
TRBV6-2/TRBV6-3	TRBJ2-1	few	-	TGTGCCAGCAGTCAGCGGGACAGGGTACAAGCGGGAGCATACAATGAGCAGTTCTTC	CASSQRDRVQAGAYNEQFF
TRBV18	TRBJ2-7	many	-	TGTGCCAGCTCCAGGGCAGGTCCCACCTACGAGCAGTACTTC	CASSRAGPTYEQYF
TRBV2	TRBJ1-1	medium-sized	-	TGTGCCAGCAGTGGGACCGTGAACACTGAAGCTTTCTTT	CASSGTVNTEAFF
TRBV5-1	TRBJ2-3	-	TRBD2	TGCGCCAGCAGCCTGCAGGGACTAGCGGGAGGGAACACAGATACGCAGTATTTT	CASSLQGLAGGNTDTQYF
TRBV30	TRBJ2-1	few	TRBD2	TGTGCCTGGAGTCGAACTTGGACTAGAGGTTACAATGAGCAGTTCTTC	CAWSRTWTRGYNEQFF
TRBV20-1	TRBJ2-7	medium-sized	-	TGCAGTGCCTCGTTCACCGGAGGGGAAGAGCAGTACTTC	CSASFTGGEEQYF
TRBV5-1	TRBJ2-1	medium-sized	-	TGCGCCAGCAGCTCCCCCGCCGGGGCTACCTGGGATGAGCAGTTCTTC	CASSSPAGATWDEQFF
TRBV15	TRBJ2-7	many	-	TGTGCCACCAGCAGAGTGGTGGCGACCTACGAGCAGTACTTC	CATSRVVATYEQYF
TRBV11-2	TRBJ1-1	many	-	TGTGCCAGCAGCCAAGGACAGCTCATGAACACTGAAGCTTTCTTT	CASSQGQLMNTEAFF
TRBV20-1	TRBJ1-1	medium-sized	-	TGCAGTGCTAAGACAGGGAACACTGAAGCTTTCTTT	CSAKTGNTEAFF
TRBV27	TRBJ2-5	-	-	TGTGCCAGCAGTCTGAGACAGGCCGTCGAGCAGACCCAGTACTTC	CASSLRQAVEQTQYF
TRBV5-1	TRBJ2-5	-	-	TGCGCCAGCAGCTTGGCACACCGGGATCAAGAGACCCAGTACTTC	CASSLAHRDQETQYF
TRBV19	TRBJ2-1	medium-sized	TRBD2	TGTGCCAGTAGAGAACTAGCGGGAGGCTACAATGAGCAGTTCTTC	CASRELAGGYNEQFF
TRBV20-1	TRBJ1-2	medium-sized	-	TGCAGTGTTGGGCGGTTGGGAACGAACGGCTACACCTTC	CSVGRLGTNGYTF
TRBV12-3/TRBV12-4	TRBJ2-2	many	-	TGTGCCAGCAGTTCGTCCTCCTACACGGACGGGGAGCTGTTTTTT	CASSSSSYTDGELFF
TRBV29-1	TRBJ2-7	many	-	TGCAGCGTTGAGGAGGGTTCCTACGAGCAGTACTTC	CSVEEGSYEQYF
TRBV29-1	TRBJ2-1	many	-	TGCAGCGTTGATGTCGGGCGTAGTGAGCAGTTCTTC	CSVDVGRSEQFF
TRBV4-2	TRBJ2-3	-	-	TGTGCCAGCAGCCGACTAGTTTCTCCGGATACGCAGTATTTT	CASSRLVSPDTQYF
TRBV19	TRBJ1-2	medium-sized	-	TGTGCCAGTACACAGAAGGGCTATGGCTACACCTTC	CASTQKGYGYTF
TRBV2	TRBJ2-1	few	TRBD2	TGTGCCAGCAGCCTAGCGGGAGACAATGAGCAGTTCTTC	CASSLAGDNEQFF
TRBV9	TRBJ1-4	many	-	TGTGCCAGCAGCGTAGGGCGGCGTAATGAAAAACTGTTTTTT	CASSVGRRNEKLFF
TRBV27	TRBJ1-1	medium-sized	TRBD1	TGTGCCAGCAGTCCTCAGGGGGCCTTCCCCACTGAAGCTTTCTTT	CASSPQGAFPTEAFF
TRBV5-1	TRBJ1-1	medium-sized	-	TGCGCCAGCAGCTTGGGTCCGGGCAGAGAAGCTTTCTTT	CASSLGPGREAFF
TRBV4-2	TRBJ1-3	medium-sized	TRBD1	TGTGCCAGCAGCCAATTTAACCGACAGGGTGTGCGGGGAAACACCATATATTTT	CASSQFNRQGVRGNTIYF
TRBV3-1	TRBJ1-1	medium-sized	-	TGTGCCAGCAGCCAAGACAGGGGCACTGAAGCTTTCTTT	CASSQDRGTEAFF
TRBV10-2	TRBJ2-7	many	TRBD1	TGCGCCAGCAGTGAATCGATGGGGACAGGGGCCCGCGAGCAGTACTTC	CASSESMGTGAREQYF
TRBV2	TRBJ1-5	few	-	TGTGCCAGCAGTTGGACCTTAAATCAGCCCCAGCATTTT	CASSWTLNQPQHF
TRBV7-8	TRBJ1-1	few	TRBD1	TGTGCCAGCAGCTTAGTCAGGGGGGGGAACACTGAAGCTTTCTTT	CASSLVRGGNTEAFF
TRBV19	TRBJ1-5	many	-	TGTGCCAGTAGTATAGGGGGGGTAGGTCAGCCCCAGCATTTT	CASSIGGVGQPQHF
TRBV20-1	TRBJ2-1	-	-	TGCAGTGCGACAAGTTCCTACAATGAGCAGTTCTTC	CSATSSYNEQFF
TRBV6-2/TRBV6-3	TRBJ2-2	medium-sized	-	TGTGCCAGCAGTGACTACTCGAACACCGGGGAGCTGTTTTTT	CASSDYSNTGELFF
TRBV19	TRBJ2-7	few	TRBD1	TGTGCCAGTAGTATAGGGGGACAGGGCGCCACCGAGCAGTACTTC	CASSIGGQGATEQYF
TRBV28	TRBJ1-4	many	TRBD1	TGTGCCAGCAGTCCCCGCGCGACAGGGTTAAGGGAAAAACTGTTTTTT	CASSPRATGLREKLFF
TRBV6-2/TRBV6-3	TRBJ2-7	medium-sized	TRBD2	TGTGCCAGCAGTTACTCGACTAGCGGGACCTACGAGCAGTACTTC	CASSYSTSGTYEQYF
TRBV29-1	TRBJ2-3	few	-	TGCAGCGTTGTACCTAGTACAGATACGCAGTATTTT	CSVVPSTDTQYF
TRBV15	TRBJ1-5	-	-	TGTGACACCAGCAGAGAGGTGGGGGACTATAATCAGCCCCAGCATTTT	CDTSREVGDYNQPQHF
TRBV7-2	TRBJ2-3	-	TRBD2	TGTGCCAGCAGCTTAGTGGGGGGAGCGGGACTGGGCGCAGATACGCAGTATTTT	CASSLVGGAGLGADTQYF
TRBV12-3/TRBV12-4	TRBJ1-6	medium-sized	-	TGTGCCAGCAGGTCTAATTCACCCCTCCACTTT	CASRSNSPLHF